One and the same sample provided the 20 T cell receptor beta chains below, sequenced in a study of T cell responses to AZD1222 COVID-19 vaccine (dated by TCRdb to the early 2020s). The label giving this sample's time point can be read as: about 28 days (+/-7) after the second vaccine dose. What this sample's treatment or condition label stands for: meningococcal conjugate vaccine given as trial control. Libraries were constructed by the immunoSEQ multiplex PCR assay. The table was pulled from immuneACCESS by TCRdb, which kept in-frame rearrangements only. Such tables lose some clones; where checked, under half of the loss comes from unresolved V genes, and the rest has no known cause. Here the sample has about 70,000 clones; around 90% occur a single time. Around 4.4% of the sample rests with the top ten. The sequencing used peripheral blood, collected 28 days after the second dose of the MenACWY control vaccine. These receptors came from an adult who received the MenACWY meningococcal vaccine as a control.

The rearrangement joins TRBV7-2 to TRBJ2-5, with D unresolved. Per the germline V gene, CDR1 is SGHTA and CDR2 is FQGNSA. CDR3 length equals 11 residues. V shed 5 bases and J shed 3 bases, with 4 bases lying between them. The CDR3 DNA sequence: TGTGCCAGCAGCCAAAAAGAGACCCAGTACTTC. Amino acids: CASSQKETQYF. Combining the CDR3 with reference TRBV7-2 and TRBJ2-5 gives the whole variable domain GAGVSQSPSNKVTEKGKDVELRCDPISGHTALYWYRQSLGQGLEFLIYFQGNSAPDKSGLPSDRFSAERTGGSVSTLTIQRTQQEDSAVYLCASSQKETQYFGPGTRLLVL.

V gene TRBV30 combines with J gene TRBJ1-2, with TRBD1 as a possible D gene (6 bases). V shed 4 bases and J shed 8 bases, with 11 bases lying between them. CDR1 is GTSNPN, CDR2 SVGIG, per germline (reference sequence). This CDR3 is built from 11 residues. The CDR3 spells CAWTTGSGYTF. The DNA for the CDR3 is TGTGCCTGGACTACAGGGTCCGGCTACACCTTC.

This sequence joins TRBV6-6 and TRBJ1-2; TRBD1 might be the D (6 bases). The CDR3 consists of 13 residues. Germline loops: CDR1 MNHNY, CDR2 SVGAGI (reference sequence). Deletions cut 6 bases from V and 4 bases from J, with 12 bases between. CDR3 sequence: CASSPTGLYGYTF. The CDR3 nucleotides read TGTGCCAGCAGCCCCACAGGGCTCTATGGCTACACCTTC.

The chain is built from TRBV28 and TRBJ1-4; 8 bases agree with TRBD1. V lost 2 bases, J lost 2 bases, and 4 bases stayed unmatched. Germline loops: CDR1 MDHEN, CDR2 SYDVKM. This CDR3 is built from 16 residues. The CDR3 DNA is TGTGCCAGCAGTTTACAGGGGGCATTGACTAATGAAAAACTGTTTTTT. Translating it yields CASSLQGALTNEKLFF.

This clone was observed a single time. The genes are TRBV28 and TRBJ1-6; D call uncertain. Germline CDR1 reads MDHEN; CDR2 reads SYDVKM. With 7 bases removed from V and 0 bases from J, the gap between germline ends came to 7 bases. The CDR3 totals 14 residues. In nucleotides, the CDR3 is TGTGCCAGCACCCCGGGCTCCTATAATTCACCCCTCCACTTT. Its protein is CASTPGSYNSPLHF.

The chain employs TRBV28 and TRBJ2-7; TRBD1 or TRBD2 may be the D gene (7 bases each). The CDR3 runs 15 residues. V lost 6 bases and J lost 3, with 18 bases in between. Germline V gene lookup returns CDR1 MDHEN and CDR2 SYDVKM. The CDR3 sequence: CASSSARGGFYEQYF. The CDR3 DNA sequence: TGTGCCAGCAGCTCGGCCAGGGGGGGGTTCTACGAGCAGTACTTC.

For the CDR3, the DNA is TGTGCCAGCAGTGAACTGGGCAGGGCATCGGGTCAGCCCCAGCATTTT. As protein: CASSELGRASGQPQHF. The rearrangement joins TRBV6-1 to TRBJ1-5; D is possibly TRBD1 (5 bases). Germline assignment: CDR1 MNHNS and CDR2 SASEGT. This CDR3 contains 16 residues. V lost 2 bases, J lost 6 bases, and 17 bases lay in between.

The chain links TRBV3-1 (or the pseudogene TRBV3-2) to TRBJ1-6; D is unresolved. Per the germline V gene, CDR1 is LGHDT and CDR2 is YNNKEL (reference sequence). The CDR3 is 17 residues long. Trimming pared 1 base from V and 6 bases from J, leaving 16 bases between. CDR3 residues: CASSQAIVGTVNSPLHF. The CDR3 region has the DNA TGTGCCAGCAGCCAAGCAATCGTGGGCACGGTTAATTCACCCCTCCACTTT.

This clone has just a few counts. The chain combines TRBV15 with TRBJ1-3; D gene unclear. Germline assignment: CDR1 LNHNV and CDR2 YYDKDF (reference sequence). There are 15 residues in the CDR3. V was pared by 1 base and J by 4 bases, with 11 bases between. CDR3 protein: CATSRARVGGNTIYF. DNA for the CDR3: TGTGCCACCAGCAGAGCTAGGGTTGGGGGAAACACCATATATTTT.

The CDR3 nucleotides read TGTGCCACCAGCAGAGGTGGGACAAGGACCCAGTACTTC. This gives the protein CATSRGGTRTQYF. The chain uses TRBV15 and TRBJ2-5; TRBD1 might be the D (6 bases). Germline V CDR1 and CDR2: LNHNV, YYDKDF (reference sequence). The germline V and J ends were trimmed by 1 base and 7 bases, with 10 bases remaining between them. This CDR3 spans 13 amino acids.

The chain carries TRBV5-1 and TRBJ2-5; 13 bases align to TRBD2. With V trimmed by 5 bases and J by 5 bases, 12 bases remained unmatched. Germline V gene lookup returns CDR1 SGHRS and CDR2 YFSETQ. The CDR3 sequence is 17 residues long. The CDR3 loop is CASRMNPLAGGPETQYF. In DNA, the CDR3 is TGCGCCAGCAGAATGAACCCACTAGCGGGGGGGCCGGAGACCCAGTACTTC. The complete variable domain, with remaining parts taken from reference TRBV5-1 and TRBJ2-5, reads KAGVTQTPRYLIKTRGQQVTLSCSPISGHRSVSWYQQTPGQGLQFLFEYFSETQRNKGNFPGRFSGRQFSNSRSEMNVSTLELGDSALYLCASRMNPLAGGPETQYFGPGTRLLVL.

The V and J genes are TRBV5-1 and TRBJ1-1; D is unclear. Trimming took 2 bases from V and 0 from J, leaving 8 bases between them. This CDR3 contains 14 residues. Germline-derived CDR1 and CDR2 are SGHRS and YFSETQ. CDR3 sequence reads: CASSLTVMNTEAFF. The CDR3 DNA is TGCGCCAGCAGCTTAACAGTCATGAACACTGAAGCTTTCTTT.

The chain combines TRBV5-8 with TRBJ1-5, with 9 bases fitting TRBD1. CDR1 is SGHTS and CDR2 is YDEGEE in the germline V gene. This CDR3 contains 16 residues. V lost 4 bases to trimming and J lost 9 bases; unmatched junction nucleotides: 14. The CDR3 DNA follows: TGTGCCAGCAGCAGGACGGGGGACAGGGCGGTTTGGCCCCAGCATTTT. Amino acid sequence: CASSRTGDRAVWPQHF.

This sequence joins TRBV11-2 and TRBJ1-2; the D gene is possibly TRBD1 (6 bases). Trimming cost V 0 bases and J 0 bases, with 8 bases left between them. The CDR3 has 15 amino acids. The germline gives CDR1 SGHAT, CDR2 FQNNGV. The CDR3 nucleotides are TGTGCCAGCAGCTTAGATCAGGGGACTAACTATGGCTACACCTTC. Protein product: CASSLDQGTNYGYTF.

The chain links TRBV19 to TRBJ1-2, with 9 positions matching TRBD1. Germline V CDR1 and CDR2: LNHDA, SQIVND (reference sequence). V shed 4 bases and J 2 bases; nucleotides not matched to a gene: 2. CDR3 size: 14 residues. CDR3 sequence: CASSKGQGNYGYTF. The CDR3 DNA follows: TGTGCCAGTAGTAAAGGACAGGGGAACTATGGCTACACCTTC.

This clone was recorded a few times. CDR3 protein: CASSLAGPGNSPLHF. The CDR3 DNA reads as TGTGCCAGCAGCTTAGCAGGGCCGGGGAATTCACCCCTCCACTTT. The chain employs TRBV7-2 and TRBJ1-6; D remains ambiguous. Germline V gene sequence: CDR1 SGHTA, CDR2 FQGNSA. Trimming took off 0 bases at V and 7 bases at J, with 10 bases between the two ends. This CDR3 spans 15 amino acids.

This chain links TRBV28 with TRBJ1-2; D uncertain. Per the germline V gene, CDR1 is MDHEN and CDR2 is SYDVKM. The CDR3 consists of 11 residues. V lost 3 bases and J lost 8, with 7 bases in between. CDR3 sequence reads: CASSFAGGYTF. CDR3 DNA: TGTGCCAGCAGTTTTGCGGGGGGCTACACCTTC.

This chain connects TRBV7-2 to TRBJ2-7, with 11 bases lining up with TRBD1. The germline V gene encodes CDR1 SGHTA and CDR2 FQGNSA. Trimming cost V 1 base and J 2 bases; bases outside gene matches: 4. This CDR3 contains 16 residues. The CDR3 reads CASSLDGTGGTYEQYF. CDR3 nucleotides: TGTGCCAGCAGCTTAGACGGGACAGGGGGGACCTACGAGCAGTACTTC.

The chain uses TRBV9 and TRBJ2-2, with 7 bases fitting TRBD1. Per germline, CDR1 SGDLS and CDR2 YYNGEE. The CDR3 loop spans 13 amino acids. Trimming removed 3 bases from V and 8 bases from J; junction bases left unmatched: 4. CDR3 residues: CASSEGAGGELFF. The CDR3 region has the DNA TGTGCCAGCAGCGAGGGGGCTGGGGGGGAGCTGTTTTTT.

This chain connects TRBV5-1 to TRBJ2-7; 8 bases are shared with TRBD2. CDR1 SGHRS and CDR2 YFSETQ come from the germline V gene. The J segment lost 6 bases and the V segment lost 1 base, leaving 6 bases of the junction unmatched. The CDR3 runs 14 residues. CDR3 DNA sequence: TGCGCCAGCAGCTTGTTGCGGACTAGCCCCGAGCAGTACTTC. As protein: CASSLLRTSPEQYF.